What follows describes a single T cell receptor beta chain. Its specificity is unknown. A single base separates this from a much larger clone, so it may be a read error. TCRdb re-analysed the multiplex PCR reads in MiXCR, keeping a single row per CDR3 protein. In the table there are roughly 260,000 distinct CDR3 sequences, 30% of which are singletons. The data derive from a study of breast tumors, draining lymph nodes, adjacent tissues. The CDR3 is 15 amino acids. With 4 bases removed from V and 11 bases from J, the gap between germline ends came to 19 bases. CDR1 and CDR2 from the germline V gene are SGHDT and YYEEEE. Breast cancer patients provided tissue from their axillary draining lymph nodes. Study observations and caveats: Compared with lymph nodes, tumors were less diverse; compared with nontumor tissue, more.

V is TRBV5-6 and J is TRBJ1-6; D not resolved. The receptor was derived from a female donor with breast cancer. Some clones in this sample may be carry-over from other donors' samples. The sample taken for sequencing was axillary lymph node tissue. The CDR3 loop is CASSPPSPSVPPLHF. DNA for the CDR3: TGTGCCAGCAGCCCACCCTCACCGTCCGTCCCACCCCTCCACTTT.